This T cell receptor beta chain was identified in a study of PD-1 blockade in classical Hodgkin lymphoma. TCRdb's table, derived via immunoSEQ multiplex PCR, lists solely in-frame clones and lacks some. The sample yields around 21,000 clones, 70% to 85% seen once. The patients all showed relapse after autologous stem cell transplantation, while their brentuximab vedotin exposure varied. The CDR3 extends over 12 amino acids. In germline, CDR1 is ENHRY, CDR2 SYGVKD. Trimming removed 6 bases from V and 5 bases from J; junction bases left unmatched: 4. The sample consisted of peripheral blood mononuclear cells (PBMCs), taken at baseline. This TCR was sampled from a human donor with classical Hodgkin lymphoma. This chain connects TRBV10-3 to TRBJ2-7; TRBD1 aligns across 7 bases. The CDR3 region is CAIRGDRDEQYF. The CDR3 nucleotides are TGTGCCATCAGAGGAGACAGGGACGAGCAGTACTTC.